This is a list of T cell receptor beta chains from one sample in a study of T cells in Graves' hyperthyroidism and ophthalmopathy. TCRdb itself ran the multiplex PCR reads through MiXCR, one entry per CDR3 protein. The sample has more than 150,000 distinct CDR3 sequences; about 15% are singletons. Sequencing input: blood. The receptors come from a woman in her forties or fifties with Graves' hyperthyroidism. CDR3s include the opening cysteine and the closing phenylalanine or tryptophan. The D gene is left open where the match is weak. The size field is filled for only some rows; it gives once, few, many or a size class.

V,size,D,J,CDR3,DNA
TRBV7-3,many,.,TRBJ1-1,CASIRHGGGVRTEAFF,TGTGCCAGCATCCGACATGGGGGGGGGGTTCGAACTGAAGCTTTCTTT
TRBV6-1,many,.,TRBJ2-2,CASSIRGNTGELFF,TGTGCCAGCAGTATCAGGGGGAACACCGGGGAGCTGTTTTTT
TRBV28,many,.,TRBJ1-1,CASSVIPTEAFF,TGTGCCAGCAGTGTTATTCCCACTGAAGCTTTCTTT
TRBV19,many,TRBD1,TRBJ1-5,CASSIAWDRGTRNQPQHF,TGTGCCAGTAGTATAGCGTGGGACAGGGGGACGAGAAATCAGCCCCAGCATTTT
TRBV28,many,.,TRBJ1-4,CASRKTGTTNEKLFF,TGTGCCAGCAGAAAAACGGGTACAACTAATGAAAAACTGTTTTTT
TRBV24-1,many,TRBD1,TRBJ1-2,CATSDRGDVGYTF,TGTGCCACCAGTGACAGGGGGGATGTTGGCTACACCTTC
TRBV11-2,many,.,TRBJ1-2,CASSLDLSTNYGYTF,TGTGCCAGCAGCTTAGATCTATCGACGAACTATGGCTACACCTTC
TRBV7-8,.,TRBD1,TRBJ2-3,CASSPDRGRTDTQYF,TGTGCCAGCAGTCCTGACAGGGGGCGCACAGATACGCAGTATTTT
TRBV11-1,many,TRBD1,TRBJ1-1,CASSLAQGGEAFF,TGTGCCAGCAGCTTAGCACAGGGGGGAGAAGCTTTCTTT
TRBV11-2,.,.,TRBJ1-2,CASSLDRGSGYTF,TGTGCCAGCAGCTTAGACAGGGGAAGTGGCTACACCTTC
TRBV18,.,.,TRBJ2-1,CASSRDGGPIYNEQFF,TGTGCCAGCTCACGGGATGGGGGGCCGATTTACAATGAGCAGTTCTTC
TRBV11-1,.,.,TRBJ2-7,CASSFRQCLDEQYF,TGTGCCAGCAGCTTCAGACAGTGTTTAGACGAGCAGTACTTC
TRBV5-1,many,.,TRBJ2-3,CASSLGHRTDTQYF,TGCGCCAGCAGCTTGGGACATCGCACAGATACGCAGTATTTT
TRBV7-2,many,.,TRBJ2-5,CASSLEGQGLKYF,TGTGCCAGCAGCTTAGAGGGCCAGGGGTTGAAGTACTTC
TRBV6-1,many,.,TRBJ2-3,CASGPSTDTQYF,TGTGCCAGCGGGCCTAGCACAGATACGCAGTATTTT
TRBV28,.,.,TRBJ1-4,CASSLVQGSSSNEKLFF,TGTGCCAGCAGTCTAGTCCAGGGGTCGTCCTCTAATGAAAAACTGTTTTTT
TRBV7-9,many,.,TRBJ1-1,CASSPRMDTLNTEAFF,TGTGCCAGCAGCCCCCGTATGGACACTTTGAACACTGAAGCTTTCTTT
TRBV30,.,.,TRBJ1-5,CAWSVRGHPNQPQHF,TGTGCCTGGAGTGTACGGGGGCATCCAAATCAGCCCCAGCATTTT
TRBV2,many,TRBD1,TRBJ2-7,CASKGLRGIGEQYF,TGTGCCAGCAAAGGTCTCAGGGGGATCGGCGAGCAGTACTTC
TRBV2,few,.,TRBJ1-5,CASSPFRQGQPQHF,TGTGCCAGCAGCCCATTTAGACAAGGGCAGCCCCAGCATTTT
TRBV14,.,.,TRBJ1-4,CASSQDEEGAINEKLFF,TGTGCCAGCAGCCAAGATGAAGAAGGGGCGATTAATGAAAAACTGTTTTTT
TRBV4-1,few,.,TRBJ2-7,CASSRISGTSSYEQYF,TGCGCCAGCAGCCGAATATCAGGTACAAGCTCCTACGAGCAGTACTTC
TRBV2,many,.,TRBJ2-1,CASSSSSYNEQFF,TGTGCCAGCAGTTCAAGCTCCTACAATGAGCAGTTCTTC
TRBV18,many,.,TRBJ1-1,CASSPVVGFTEAFF,TGTGCCAGCTCACCGGTGGTTGGATTCACTGAAGCTTTCTTT
TRBV4-3,few,.,TRBJ1-3,CASSQEASGNTIYF,TGCGCCAGCAGCCAAGAGGCCTCGGGAAACACCATATATTTT
TRBV7-9,many,.,TRBJ2-7,CASSLEGRGEQYF,TGTGCCAGCAGCTTAGAAGGCAGGGGAGAGCAGTACTTC
TRBV3-1,.,.,TRBJ2-2,CASSQVQQEYTGELFF,TGTGCCAGCAGCCAAGTTCAACAGGAGTACACCGGGGAGCTGTTTTTT
TRBV7-9,few,.,TRBJ1-1,CASSPVGTEAFF,TGTGCCAGCAGCCCCGTCGGTACTGAAGCTTTCTTT
TRBV10-3,.,.,TRBJ1-6,CAIGSQLLRTPLHF,TGTGCCATCGGGTCGCAGCTTCTTAGGACGCCCCTCCACTTT
TRBV10-3,many,.,TRBJ2-3,CAISESDYPTDTQYF,TGTGCCATCAGTGAGTCGGACTACCCCACAGATACGCAGTATTTT
TRBV12-3/TRBV12-4,many,.,TRBJ1-1,CASSLDRDVAFF,TGTGCCAGCAGTTTAGACAGGGATGTAGCTTTCTTT
TRBV6-1,.,.,TRBJ2-7,CASSEDPLKYEQYF,TGTGCCAGCAGTGAAGACCCCCTTAAGTACGAGCAGTACTTC
TRBV6-1,many,.,TRBJ2-7,CASTSTDVSYEQYF,TGTGCCAGCACCTCGACAGACGTCTCCTACGAGCAGTACTTC
TRBV19,many,.,TRBJ1-5,CASSIDSSNQPQHF,TGTGCCAGTAGTATCGACAGTAGCAATCAGCCCCAGCATTTT
TRBV28,many,TRBD1,TRBJ1-6,CASSGGTGSYSPLHF,TGTGCCAGCAGTGGGGGGACAGGCTCCTATTCACCCCTCCACTTT
TRBV19,many,.,TRBJ1-1,CASRSPLGGTEAFF,TGTGCCAGTAGATCCCCTCTTGGGGGGACTGAAGCTTTCTTT
TRBV29-1,many,.,TRBJ1-4,CSVGSDNSRNEKLFF,TGCAGCGTTGGATCAGACAACAGCCGCAATGAAAAACTGTTTTTT
TRBV12-3/TRBV12-4,many,TRBD2,TRBJ2-2,CASSSGTSGQNTGELFF,TGTGCCAGCAGCTCGGGGACTAGCGGCCAGAACACCGGGGAGCTGTTTTTT
TRBV25-1,many,.,TRBJ2-1,CASSIFDGEQFF,TGTGCCAGCAGTATATTCGACGGGGAGCAGTTCTTC
TRBV6-1,many,.,TRBJ1-1,CASRPNTEAFF,TGTGCCAGCAGACCGAACACTGAAGCTTTCTTT
TRBV19,many,.,TRBJ1-2,CASSAYRDTPYGYTF,TGTGCCAGTAGTGCCTACCGGGACACACCCTATGGCTACACCTTC
TRBV6-2/TRBV6-3,many,.,TRBJ2-7,CASSYSAYEQYF,TGTGCCAGCAGTTACTCGGCCTACGAGCAGTACTTC
TRBV6-5,many,.,TRBJ2-2,CASSYSPDRYTGELFF,TGTGCCAGCAGTTACTCTCCGGACAGATACACCGGGGAGCTGTTTTTT
TRBV3-1,many,.,TRBJ1-1,CASSQGAGAVNTEAFF,TGTGCCAGCAGCCAGGGAGCAGGGGCAGTGAACACTGAAGCTTTCTTT
TRBV13,many,.,TRBJ1-2,CASSLGGAGGYTF,TGTGCCAGCAGCTTAGGGGGCGCAGGAGGCTACACCTTC